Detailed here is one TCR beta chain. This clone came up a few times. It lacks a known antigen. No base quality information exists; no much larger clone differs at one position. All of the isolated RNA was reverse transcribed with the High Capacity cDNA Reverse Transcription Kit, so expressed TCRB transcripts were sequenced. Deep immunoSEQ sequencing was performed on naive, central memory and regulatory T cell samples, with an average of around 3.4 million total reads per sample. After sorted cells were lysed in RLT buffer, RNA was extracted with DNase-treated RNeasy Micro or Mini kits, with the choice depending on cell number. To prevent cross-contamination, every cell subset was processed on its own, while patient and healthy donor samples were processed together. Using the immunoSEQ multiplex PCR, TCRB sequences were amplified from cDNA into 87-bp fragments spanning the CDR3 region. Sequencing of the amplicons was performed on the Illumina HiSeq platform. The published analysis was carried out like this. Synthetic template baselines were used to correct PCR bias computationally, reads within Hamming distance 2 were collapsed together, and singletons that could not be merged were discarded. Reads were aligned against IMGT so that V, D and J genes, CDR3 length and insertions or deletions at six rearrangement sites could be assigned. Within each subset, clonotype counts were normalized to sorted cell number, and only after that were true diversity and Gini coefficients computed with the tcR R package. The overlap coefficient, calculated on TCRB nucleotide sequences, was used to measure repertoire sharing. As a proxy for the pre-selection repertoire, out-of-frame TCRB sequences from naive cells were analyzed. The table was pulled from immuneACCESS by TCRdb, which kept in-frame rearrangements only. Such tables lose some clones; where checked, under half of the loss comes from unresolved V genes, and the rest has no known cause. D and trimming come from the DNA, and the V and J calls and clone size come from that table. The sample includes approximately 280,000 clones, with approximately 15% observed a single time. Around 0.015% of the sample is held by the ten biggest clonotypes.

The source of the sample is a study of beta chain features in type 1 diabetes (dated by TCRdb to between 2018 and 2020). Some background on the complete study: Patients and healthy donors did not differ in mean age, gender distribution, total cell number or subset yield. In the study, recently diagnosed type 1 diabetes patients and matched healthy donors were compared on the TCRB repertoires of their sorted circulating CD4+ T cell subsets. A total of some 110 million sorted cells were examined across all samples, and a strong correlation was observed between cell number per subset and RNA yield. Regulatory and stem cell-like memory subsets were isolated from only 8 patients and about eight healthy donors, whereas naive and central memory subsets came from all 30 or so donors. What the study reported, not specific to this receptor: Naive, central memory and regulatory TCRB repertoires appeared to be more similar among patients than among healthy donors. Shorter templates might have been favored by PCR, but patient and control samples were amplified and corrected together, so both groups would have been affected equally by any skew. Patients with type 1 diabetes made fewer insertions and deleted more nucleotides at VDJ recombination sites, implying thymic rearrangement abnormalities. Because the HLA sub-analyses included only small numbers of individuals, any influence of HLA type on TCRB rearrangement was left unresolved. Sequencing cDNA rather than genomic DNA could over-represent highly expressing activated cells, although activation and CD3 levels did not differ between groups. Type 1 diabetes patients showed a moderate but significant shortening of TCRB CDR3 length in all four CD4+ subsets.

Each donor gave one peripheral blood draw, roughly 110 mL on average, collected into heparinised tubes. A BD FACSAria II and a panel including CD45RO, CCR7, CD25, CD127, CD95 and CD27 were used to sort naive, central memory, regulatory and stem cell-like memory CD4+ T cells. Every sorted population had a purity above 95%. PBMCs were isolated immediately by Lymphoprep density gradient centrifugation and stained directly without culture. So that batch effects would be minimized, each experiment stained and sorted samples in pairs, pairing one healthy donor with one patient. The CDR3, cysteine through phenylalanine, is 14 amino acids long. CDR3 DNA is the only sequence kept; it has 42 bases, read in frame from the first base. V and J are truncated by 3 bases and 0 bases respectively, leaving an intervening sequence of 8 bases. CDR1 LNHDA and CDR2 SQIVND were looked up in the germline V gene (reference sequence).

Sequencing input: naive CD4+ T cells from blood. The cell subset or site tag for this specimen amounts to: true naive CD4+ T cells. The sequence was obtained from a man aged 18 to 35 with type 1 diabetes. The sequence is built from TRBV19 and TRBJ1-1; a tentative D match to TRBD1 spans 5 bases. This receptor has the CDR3 CASSIQGMNTEAFF. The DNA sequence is TGTGCCAGTAGTATCCAGGGTATGAACACTGAAGCTTTCTTT.